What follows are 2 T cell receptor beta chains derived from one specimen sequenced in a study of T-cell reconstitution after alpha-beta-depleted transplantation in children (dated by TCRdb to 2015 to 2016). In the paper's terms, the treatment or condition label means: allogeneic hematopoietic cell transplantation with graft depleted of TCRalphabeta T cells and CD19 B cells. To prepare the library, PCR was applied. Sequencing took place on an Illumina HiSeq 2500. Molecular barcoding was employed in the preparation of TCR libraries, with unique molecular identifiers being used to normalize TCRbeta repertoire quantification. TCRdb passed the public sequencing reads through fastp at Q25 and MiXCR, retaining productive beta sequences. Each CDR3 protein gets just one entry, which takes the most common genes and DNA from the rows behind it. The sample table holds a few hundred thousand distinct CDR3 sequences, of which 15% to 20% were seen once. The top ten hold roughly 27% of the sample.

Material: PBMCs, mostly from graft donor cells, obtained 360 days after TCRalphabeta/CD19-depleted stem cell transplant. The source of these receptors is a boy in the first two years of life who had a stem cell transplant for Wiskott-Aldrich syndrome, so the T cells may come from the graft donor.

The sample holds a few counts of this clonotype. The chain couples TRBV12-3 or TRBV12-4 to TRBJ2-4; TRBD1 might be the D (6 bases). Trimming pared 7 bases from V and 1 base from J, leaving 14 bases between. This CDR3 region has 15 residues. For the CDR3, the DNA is TGTGCCAGCACCTCGGACAGTTATGCCAAAAACATTCAGTACTTC. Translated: CASTSDSYAKNIQYF.

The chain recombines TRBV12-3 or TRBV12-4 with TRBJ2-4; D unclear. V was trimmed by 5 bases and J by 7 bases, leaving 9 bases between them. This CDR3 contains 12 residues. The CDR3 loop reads CASSLYVNIQYF. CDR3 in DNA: TGTGCCAGCAGTCTATATGTGAACATTCAGTACTTC.